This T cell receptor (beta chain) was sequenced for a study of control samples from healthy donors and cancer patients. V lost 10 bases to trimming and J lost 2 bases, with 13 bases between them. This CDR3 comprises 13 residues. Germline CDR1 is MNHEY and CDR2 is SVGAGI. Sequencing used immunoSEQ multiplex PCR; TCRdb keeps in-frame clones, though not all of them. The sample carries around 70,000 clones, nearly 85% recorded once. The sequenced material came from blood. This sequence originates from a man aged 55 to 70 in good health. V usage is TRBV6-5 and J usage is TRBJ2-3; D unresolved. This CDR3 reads CATVDAITDTQYF. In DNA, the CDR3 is TGTGCCACGGTCGACGCCATCACAGATACGCAGTATTTT.